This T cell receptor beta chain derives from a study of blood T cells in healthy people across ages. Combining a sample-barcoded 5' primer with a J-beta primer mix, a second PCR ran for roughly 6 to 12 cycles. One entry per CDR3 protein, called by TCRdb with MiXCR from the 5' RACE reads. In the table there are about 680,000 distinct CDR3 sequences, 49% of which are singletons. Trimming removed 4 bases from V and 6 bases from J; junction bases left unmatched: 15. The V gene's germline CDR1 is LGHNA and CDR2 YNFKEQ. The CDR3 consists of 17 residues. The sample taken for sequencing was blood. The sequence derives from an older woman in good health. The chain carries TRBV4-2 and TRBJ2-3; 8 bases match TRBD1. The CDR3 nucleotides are TGTGCCAGCAGCCTCTTAAGGTCGCAGGGGGCATGGGATACGCAGTATTTT. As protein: CASSLLRSQGAWDTQYF.